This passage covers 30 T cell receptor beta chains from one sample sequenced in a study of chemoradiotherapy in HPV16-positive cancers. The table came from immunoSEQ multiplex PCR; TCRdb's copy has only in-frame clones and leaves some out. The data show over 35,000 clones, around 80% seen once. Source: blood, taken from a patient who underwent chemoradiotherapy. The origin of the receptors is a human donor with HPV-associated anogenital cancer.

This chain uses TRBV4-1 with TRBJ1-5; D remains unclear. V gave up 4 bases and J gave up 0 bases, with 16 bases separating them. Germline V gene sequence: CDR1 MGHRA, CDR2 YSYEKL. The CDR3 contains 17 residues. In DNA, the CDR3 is TGCGCCAGCAGCCCTATCGAGATTGATTATAGCAATCAGCCCCAGCATTTT. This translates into CASSPIEIDYSNQPQHF.

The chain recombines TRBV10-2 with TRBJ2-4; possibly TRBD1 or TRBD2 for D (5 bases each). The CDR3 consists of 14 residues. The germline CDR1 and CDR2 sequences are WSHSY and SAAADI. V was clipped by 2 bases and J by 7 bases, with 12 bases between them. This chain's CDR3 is CASSEMGVRNIQYF. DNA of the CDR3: TGCGCCAGCAGTGAGATGGGGGTTCGGAACATTCAGTACTTC.

CDR3 in amino acids: CASSQDRSRGNTIYF. The CDR3 DNA follows: TGCGCCAGCAGCCAAGACAGGTCCCGGGGAAACACCATATATTTT. The genes are TRBV4-3 and TRBJ1-3; no reliable D call. Germline CDR1 and CDR2: LGHNA and YSLEER. With 0 bases removed from V and 4 bases from J, the gap between germline ends came to 10 bases. This CDR3 is built from 15 residues.

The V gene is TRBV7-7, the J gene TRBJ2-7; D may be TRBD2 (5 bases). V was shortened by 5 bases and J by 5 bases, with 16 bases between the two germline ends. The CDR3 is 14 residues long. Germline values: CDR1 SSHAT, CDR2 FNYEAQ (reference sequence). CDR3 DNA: TGTGCCAGCAGCCCTTCTCCCGGGGTGAACGAGCAGTACTTC. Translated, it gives CASSPSPGVNEQYF.

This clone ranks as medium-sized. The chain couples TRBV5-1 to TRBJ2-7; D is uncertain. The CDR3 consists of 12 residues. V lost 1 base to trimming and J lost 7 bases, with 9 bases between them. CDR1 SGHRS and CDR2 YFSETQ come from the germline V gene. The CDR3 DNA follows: TGCGCCAGCAGCTTGCAGATCGGGGAGCAGTACTTC. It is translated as CASSLQIGEQYF. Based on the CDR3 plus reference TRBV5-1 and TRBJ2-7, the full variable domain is KAGVTQTPRYLIKTRGQQVTLSCSPISGHRSVSWYQQTPGQGLQFLFEYFSETQRNKGNFPGRFSGRQFSNSRSEMNVSTLELGDSALYLCASSLQIGEQYFGPGTRLTVT.

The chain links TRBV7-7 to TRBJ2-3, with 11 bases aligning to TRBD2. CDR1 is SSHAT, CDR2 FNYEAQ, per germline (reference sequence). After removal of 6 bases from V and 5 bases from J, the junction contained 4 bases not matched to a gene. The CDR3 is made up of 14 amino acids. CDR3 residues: CASSSSGGQDTQYF. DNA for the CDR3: TGTGCCAGCAGTTCTAGCGGGGGGCAAGATACGCAGTATTTT.

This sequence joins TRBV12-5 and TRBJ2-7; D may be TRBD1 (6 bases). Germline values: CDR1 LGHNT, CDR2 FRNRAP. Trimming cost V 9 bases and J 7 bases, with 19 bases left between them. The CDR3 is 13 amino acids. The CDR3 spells CASGWDTRGEQYF. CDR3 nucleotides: TGTGCTAGCGGCTGGGACACCAGAGGGGAGCAGTACTTC.

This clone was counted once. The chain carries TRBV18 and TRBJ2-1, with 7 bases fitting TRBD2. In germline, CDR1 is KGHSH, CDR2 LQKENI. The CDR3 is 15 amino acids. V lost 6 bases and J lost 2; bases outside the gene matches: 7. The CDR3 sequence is CASSPGGGAYNEQFF. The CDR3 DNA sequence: TGTGCCAGCTCGCCGGGAGGTGGGGCCTACAATGAGCAGTTCTTC.

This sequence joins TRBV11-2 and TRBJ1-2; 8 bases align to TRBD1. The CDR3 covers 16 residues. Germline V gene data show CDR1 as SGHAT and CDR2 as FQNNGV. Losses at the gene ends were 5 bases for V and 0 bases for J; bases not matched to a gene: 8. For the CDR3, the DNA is TGTGCCAGCAGCGCACAGGGGGGGGCCGCTAACTATGGCTACACCTTC. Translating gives CASSAQGGAANYGYTF. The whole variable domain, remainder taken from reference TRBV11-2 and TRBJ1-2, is EAGVAQSPRYKIIEKRQSVAFWCNPISGHATLYWYQQILGQGPKLLIQFQNNGVVDDSQLPKDRFSAERLKGVDSTLKIQPAKLEDSAVYLCASSAQGGAANYGYTFGSGTRLTVV.

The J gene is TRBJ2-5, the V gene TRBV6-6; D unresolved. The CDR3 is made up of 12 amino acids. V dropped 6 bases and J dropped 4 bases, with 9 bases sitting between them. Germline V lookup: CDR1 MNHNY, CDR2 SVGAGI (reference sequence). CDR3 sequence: CASSPRPETQYF. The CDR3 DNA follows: TGTGCCAGCAGCCCCCGCCCAGAGACCCAGTACTTC.

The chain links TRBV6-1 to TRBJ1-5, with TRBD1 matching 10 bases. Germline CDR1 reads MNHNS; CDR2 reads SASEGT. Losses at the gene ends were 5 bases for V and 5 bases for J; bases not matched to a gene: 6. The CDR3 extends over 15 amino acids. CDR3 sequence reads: CASSWTGGVDQPQHF. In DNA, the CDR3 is TGTGCCAGCAGTTGGACAGGGGGTGTGGATCAGCCCCAGCATTTT.

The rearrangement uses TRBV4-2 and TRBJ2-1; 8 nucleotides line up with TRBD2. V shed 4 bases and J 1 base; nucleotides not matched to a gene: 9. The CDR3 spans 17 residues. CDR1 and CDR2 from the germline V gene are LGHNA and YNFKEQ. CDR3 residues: CASSPLQSGGSYNEQFF. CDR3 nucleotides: TGTGCCAGCAGCCCACTTCAAAGCGGGGGATCCTACAATGAGCAGTTCTTC.

The CDR3 nucleotides are TGCGCCAGCAGCCCGGGGCAGCTCATATCCTACGAGCAGTACTTC. Encoded protein: CASSPGQLISYEQYF. The chain carries TRBV5-1 and TRBJ2-7; D is perhaps TRBD1 or TRBD2 (5 bases each). The CDR3 runs to 15 residues. From germline, CDR1 is SGHRS and CDR2 YFSETQ. The germline V and J ends were trimmed by 4 bases and 1 base, with 15 bases remaining between them.

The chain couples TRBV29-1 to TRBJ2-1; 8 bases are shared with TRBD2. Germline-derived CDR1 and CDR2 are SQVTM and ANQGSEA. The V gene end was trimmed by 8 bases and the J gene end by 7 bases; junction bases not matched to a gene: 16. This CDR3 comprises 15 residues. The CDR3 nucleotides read TGCAGCCCTCGGGTATCGAGCGGGGGTGATAATGAGCAGTTCTTC. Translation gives CSPRVSSGGDNEQFF.

For the CDR3, the DNA is TGTGCCAGCAGCCGGAAGGTCGACTACGAGCAGTACTTC. Translated, it gives CASSRKVDYEQYF. The chain is built from TRBV7-9 and TRBJ2-7; D is uncertain. V lost 5 bases, J lost 3 bases, and 11 bases lay in between. Germline CDR1 and CDR2: SEHNR and FQNEAQ (reference sequence). The CDR3 covers 13 residues.

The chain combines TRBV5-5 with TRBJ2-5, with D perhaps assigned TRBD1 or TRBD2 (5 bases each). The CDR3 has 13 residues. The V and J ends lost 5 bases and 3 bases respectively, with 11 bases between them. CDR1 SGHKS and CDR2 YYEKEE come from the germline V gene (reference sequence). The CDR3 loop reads CASRGTAEETQYF. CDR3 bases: TGTGCCAGCAGAGGGACGGCCGAAGAGACCCAGTACTTC.

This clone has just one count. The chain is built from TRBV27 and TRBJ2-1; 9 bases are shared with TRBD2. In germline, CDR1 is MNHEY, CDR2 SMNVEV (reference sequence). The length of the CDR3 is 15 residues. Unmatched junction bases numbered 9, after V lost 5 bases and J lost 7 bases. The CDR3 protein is CASSGRTSEGNEQFF. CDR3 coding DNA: TGTGCCAGCAGTGGCCGGACTAGCGAAGGAAATGAGCAGTTCTTC.

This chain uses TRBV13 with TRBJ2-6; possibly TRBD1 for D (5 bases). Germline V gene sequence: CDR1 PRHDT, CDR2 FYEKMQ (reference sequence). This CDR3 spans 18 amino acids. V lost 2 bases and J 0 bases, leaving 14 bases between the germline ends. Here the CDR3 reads CASSLYTGKPSGANVLTF. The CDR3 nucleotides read TGTGCCAGCAGCTTATATACAGGAAAACCCTCTGGGGCCAACGTCCTGACTTTC.

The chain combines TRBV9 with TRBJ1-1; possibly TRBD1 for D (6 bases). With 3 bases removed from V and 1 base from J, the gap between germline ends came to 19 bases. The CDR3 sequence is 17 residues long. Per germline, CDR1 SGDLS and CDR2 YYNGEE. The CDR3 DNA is TGTGCCAGCAGCGCCCCAGAGAGGGGGAAGAGGAACACTGAAGCTTTCTTT. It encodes CASSAPERGKRNTEAFF.

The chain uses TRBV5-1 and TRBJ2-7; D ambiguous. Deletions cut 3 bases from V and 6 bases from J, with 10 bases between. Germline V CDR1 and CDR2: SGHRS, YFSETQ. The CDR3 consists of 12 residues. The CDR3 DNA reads TGCGCCAGCAGCTCCGAGGCGGCCGAGCAGTACTTC. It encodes CASSSEAAEQYF.

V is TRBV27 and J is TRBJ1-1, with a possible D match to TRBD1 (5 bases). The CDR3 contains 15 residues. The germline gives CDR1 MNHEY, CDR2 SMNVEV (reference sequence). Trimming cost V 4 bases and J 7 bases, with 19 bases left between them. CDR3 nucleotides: TGTGCCAGCAGTTCGGCCGGGACCCCGGTAGGTGAAGCTTTCTTT. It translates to CASSSAGTPVGEAFF.

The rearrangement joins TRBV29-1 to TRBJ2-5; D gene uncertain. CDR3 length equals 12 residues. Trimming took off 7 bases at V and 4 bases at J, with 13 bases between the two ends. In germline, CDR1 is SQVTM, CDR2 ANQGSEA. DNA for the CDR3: TGCAGCGCGAAGAGTGGTCCAGAGACCCAGTACTTC. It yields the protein CSAKSGPETQYF.

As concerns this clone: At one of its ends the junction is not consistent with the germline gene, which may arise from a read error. The CDR3 region has the DNA TGTGCCAGCAGCGAATCGGGACAGGGAGACACCGGGGAGCTGTTTTTT. Its translation is CASSESGQGDTGELFF. The chain carries TRBV25-1 and TRBJ2-2, with 9 bases fitting TRBD1. The CDR3 runs to 16 residues. The V gene's germline CDR1 is MGHDK and CDR2 SYGVNS.

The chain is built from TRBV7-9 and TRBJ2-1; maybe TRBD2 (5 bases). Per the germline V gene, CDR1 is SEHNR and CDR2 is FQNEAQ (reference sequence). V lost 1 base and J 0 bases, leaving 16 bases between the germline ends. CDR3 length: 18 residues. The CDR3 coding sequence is TGTGCCAGCAGCTTAGTCGGGCGGGCGTCGAGCTCCTACAATGAGCAGTTCTTC. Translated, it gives CASSLVGRASSSYNEQFF.

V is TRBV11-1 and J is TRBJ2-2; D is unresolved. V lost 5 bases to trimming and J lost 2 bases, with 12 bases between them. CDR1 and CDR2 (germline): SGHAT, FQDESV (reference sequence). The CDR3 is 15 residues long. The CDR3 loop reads CASSASRQNTGELFF. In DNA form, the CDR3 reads TGTGCCAGCAGCGCGAGTAGGCAAAACACCGGGGAGCTGTTTTTT. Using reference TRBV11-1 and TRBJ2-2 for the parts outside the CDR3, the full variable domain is EAEVAQSPRYKITEKSQAVAFWCDPISGHATLYWYRQILGQGPELLVQFQDESVVDDSQLPKDRFSAERLKGVDSTLKIQPAELGDSAMYLCASSASRQNTGELFFGEGSRLTVL.

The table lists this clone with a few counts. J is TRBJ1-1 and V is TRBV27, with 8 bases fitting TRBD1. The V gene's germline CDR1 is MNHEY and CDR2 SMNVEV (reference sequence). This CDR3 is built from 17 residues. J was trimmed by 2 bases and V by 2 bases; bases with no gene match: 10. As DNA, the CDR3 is TGTGCCAGCAGTTTAAAGGGGACAGGAGATCTAAACACTGAAGCTTTCTTT. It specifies CASSLKGTGDLNTEAFF.

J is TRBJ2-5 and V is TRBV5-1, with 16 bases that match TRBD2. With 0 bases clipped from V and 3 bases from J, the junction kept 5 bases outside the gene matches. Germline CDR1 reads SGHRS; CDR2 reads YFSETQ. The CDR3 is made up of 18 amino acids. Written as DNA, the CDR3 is TGCGCCAGCAGCTTGGAGGGACTAGCGGGGGGGCCGGAAGAGACCCAGTACTTC. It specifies CASSLEGLAGGPEETQYF.

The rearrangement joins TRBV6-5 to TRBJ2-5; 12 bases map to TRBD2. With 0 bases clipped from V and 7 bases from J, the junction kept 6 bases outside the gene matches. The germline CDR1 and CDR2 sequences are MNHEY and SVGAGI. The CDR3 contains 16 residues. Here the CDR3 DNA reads TGTGCCAGCAGTTACTCGGCTAGCGGGGGGGCCGGGACCCAGTACTTC. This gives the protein CASSYSASGGAGTQYF.

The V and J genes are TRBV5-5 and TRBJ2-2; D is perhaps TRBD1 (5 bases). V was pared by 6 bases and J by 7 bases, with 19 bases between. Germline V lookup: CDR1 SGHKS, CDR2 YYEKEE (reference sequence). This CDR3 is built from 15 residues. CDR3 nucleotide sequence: TGTGCCAGCACCTTAGCCGTATTAAGGGGCGGGGAGCTGTTTTTT. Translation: CASTLAVLRGGELFF.

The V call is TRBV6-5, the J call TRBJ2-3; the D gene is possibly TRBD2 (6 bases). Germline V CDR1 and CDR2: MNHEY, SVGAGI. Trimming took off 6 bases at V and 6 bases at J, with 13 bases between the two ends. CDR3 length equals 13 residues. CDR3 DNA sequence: TGTGCCAGCAGGGGGACTTTAGGTGATACGCAGTATTTT. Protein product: CASRGTLGDTQYF.